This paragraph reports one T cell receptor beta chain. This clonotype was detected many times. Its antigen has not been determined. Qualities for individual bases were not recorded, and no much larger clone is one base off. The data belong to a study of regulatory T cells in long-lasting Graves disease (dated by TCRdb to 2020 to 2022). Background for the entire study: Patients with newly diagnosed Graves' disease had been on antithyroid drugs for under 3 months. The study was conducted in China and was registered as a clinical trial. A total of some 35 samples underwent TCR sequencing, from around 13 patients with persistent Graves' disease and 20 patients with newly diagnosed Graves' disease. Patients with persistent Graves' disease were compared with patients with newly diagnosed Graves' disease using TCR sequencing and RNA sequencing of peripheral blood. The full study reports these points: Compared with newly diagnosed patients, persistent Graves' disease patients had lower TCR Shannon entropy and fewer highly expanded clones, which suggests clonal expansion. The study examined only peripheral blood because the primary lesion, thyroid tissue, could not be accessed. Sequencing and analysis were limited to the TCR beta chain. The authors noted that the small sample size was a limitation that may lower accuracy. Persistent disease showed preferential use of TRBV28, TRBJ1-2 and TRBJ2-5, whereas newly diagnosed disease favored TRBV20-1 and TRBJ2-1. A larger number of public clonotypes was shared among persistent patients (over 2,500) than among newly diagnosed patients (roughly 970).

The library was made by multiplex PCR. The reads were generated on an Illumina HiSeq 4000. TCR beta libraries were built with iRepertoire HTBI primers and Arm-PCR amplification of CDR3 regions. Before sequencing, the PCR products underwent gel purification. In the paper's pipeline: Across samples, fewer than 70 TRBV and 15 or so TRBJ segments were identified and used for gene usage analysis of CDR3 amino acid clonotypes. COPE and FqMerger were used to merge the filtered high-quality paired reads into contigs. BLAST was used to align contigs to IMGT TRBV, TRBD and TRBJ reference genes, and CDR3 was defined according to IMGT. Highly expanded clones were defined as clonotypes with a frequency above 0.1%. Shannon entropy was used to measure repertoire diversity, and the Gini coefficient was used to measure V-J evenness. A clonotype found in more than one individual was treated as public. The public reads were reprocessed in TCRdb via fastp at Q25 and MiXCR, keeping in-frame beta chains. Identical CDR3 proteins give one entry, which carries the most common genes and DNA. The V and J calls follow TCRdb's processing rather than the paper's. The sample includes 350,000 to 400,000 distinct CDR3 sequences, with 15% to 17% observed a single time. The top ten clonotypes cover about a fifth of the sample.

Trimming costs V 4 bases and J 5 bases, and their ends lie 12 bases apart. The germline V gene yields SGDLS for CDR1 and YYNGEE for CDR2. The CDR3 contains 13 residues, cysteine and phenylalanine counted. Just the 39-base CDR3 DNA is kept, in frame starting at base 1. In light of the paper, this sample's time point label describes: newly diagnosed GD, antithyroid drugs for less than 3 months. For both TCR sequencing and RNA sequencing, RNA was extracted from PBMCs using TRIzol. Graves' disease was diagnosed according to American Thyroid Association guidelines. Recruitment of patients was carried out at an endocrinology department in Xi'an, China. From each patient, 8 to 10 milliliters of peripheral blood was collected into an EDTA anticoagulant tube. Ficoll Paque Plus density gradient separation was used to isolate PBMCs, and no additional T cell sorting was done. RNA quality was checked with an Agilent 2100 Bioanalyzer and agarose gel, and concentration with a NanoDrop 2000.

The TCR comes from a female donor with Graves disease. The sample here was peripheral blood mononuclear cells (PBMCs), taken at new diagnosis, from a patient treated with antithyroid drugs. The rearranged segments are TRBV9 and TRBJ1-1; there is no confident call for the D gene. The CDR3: CASSKRGETEAFF. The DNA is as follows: TGTGCCAGCAGCAAGCGTGGGGAAACTGAAGCTTTCTTT.